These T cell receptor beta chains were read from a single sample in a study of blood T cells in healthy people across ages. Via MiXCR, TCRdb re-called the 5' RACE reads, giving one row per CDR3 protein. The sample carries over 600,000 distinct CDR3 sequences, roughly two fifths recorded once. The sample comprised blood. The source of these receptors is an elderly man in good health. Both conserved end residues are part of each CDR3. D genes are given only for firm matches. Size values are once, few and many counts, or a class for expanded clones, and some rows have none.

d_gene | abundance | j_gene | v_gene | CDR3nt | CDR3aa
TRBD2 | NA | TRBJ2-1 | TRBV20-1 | TGCAGTGCTAGATCACCGGGGGGGGCCGTGAGAAAGTTCTTC | CSARSPGGAVRKFF
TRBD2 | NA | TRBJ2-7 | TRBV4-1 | TGCGCCAGCAGCCAAGATCCCAGCGGGGGGACCTCCTACGAGCAGTACTTC | CASSQDPSGGTSYEQYF
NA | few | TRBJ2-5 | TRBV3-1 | TGTGCCAGCAGCCTCCAATGGGGGCGGGAGACCCAGTACTTC | CASSLQWGRETQYF
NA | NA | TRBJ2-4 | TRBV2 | TGTGCCAGCAGTCCAGTCCCACCCTACGGTAGCGAGAACATTCAGTACTTC | CASSPVPPYGSENIQYF
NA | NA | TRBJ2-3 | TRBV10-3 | TGTGCCATCAGGAAGGGCGGAAACACAGATACGCAGTATTTT | CAIRKGGNTDTQYF
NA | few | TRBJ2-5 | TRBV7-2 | TGTGCCAGCAACCGACGGGCGGATAAACAAGAGACCCAGTACTTC | CASNRRADKQETQYF
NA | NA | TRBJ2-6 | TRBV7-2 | TGTGCCAGCAGTGGCGCAGGGACAGGGGCCAACGTCCTGACTTTC | CASSGAGTGANVLTF
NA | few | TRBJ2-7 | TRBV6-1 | TGTGCCAGCATGCAAGGGAACGAGCAGTACTTC | CASMQGNEQYF
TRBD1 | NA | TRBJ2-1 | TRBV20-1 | TGCAGTGCTGTGACAGGGGGTGAACCTAGCAATGAGCAGTTCTTC | CSAVTGGEPSNEQFF
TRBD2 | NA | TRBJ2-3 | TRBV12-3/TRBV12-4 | TGTGCCAGCAGTTTAGCTGGACTAGCGTTTGATACGCAGTATTTT | CASSLAGLAFDTQYF
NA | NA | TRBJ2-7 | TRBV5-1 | TGCGCCAGCAGCTTGAGTTACAATGAGCAGTACTTC | CASSLSYNEQYF
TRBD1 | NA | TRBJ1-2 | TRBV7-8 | TGTGCCAGCAGCCCACGGGGGACAGAGGAATATGGCTACACCTTC | CASSPRGTEEYGYTF
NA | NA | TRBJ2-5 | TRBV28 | TGTGCCAGCAGTTTATGGTCGGCGGGGCAGACGTACTTC | CASSLWSAGQTYF
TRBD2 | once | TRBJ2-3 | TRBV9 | TGTGCCAGCAGCGTAGACCGACTAGCGGGAGTCACAGATACGCAGTATTTT | CASSVDRLAGVTDTQYF
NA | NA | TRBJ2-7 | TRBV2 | TGTGCCAGTACCAGGGGAGAGGCCTCCTACGAGCAGTACTTC | CASTRGEASYEQYF
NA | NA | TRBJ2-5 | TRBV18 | TGTGCCAGCTCACCGAATTTAATGGAGGCCCAGTACTTC | CASSPNLMEAQYF
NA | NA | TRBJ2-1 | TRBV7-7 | TGTGCCAGCAGCTTAACCGCGATGGGGACCTCCAATGAGCAGTTCTTC | CASSLTAMGTSNEQFF
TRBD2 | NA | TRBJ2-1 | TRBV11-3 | TGTGCCGGCAGCCAAACCAGCGGGAGGTCCTACAATGAGCAGTTCTTC | CAGSQTSGRSYNEQFF
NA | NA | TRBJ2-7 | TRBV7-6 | TGTGCCAGCAGCTCAGCCCCGGCAAAGACCTACGAGCAGTACTTC | CASSSAPAKTYEQYF
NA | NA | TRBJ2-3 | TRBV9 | TGTGCCAGCAGCCTAAGCGGGCCCCGAGATACGCAGTATTTT | CASSLSGPRDTQYF
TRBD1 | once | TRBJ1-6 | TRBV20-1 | TGCAGTGCTGGATACGGGACAGGGGGAAGGAATTCACCCCTCCACTTT | CSAGYGTGGRNSPLHF
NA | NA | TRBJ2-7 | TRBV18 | TGTGCCAGCTCCCCCTGGGCGAGCGTCAGCTCCTACGAGCAGTACTTC | CASSPWASVSSYEQYF
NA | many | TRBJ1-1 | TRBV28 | TGTGCCACCTCTCGTCGCTCACTCCCGAACACTGAAGCTTTCTTT | CATSRRSLPNTEAFF
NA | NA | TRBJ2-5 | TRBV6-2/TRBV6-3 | TGTGCCAGCAGTTACTCAGGGACACCTTCTGAGACCCAGTACTTC | CASSYSGTPSETQYF
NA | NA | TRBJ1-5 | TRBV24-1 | TGTGCCACCAGTGATTCACGGATCCAGAATCAACCCCAGCATTTT | CATSDSRIQNQPQHF
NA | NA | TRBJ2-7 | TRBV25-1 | TGTGCCAGCAGTGAGAACAGGGTGGACGAGCAGTACTTC | CASSENRVDEQYF
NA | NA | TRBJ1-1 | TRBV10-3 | TGTGCCATCAGTGTGAGACAGAACACTGAAGCTTTCTTT | CAISVRQNTEAFF
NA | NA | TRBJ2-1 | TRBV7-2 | TGTGCCAGCAGCTCCGGGCAGGGGGGCTTCTCCTACAATGAGCAGTTCTTC | CASSSGQGGFSYNEQFF
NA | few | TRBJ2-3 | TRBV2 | TGTGCCAGTCGCATTCGGACTAACACAGATACGCAGTATTTT | CASRIRTNTDTQYF
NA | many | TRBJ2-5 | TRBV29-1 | TGCAGCGTTGCAAGGACAGCCCAAGAGACCCAGTACTTC | CSVARTAQETQYF
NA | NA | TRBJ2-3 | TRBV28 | TGTGCCAGCAGGCCGTACTTGAGCACAGATACGCAGTATTTT | CASRPYLSTDTQYF
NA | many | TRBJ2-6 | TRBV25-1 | TGTGCCAGCAGAGCCTCTGGGGCCAACGTCCTGACTTTC | CASRASGANVLTF
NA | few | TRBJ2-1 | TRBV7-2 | TGTGCCAGCAGCTTTGACAGTAGCTCCTACAATGAGCAGTTCTTC | CASSFDSSSYNEQFF
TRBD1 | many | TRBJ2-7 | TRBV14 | TGTGCCAGCAGCCGACCGGGACAGGGGCCCTACGAGCAGTACTTC | CASSRPGQGPYEQYF
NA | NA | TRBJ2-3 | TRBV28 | TGTGCCAGCAGTTTACGCCAGGGGGGACTTCCTAGCACAGATACGCAGTATTTT | CASSLRQGGLPSTDTQYF
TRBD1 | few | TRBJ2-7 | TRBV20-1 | TGCAGTGCTAGAAGTAGGGCAGGGGGCTTCAACGAGCAGTACTTC | CSARSRAGGFNEQYF
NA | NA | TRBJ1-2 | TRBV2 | TGTGCCAGCAGACCGGCGGGACCTAACTATGGCTACACCTTC | CASRPAGPNYGYTF
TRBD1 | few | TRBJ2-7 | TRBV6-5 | TGTGCCAGCAGTTACGGGACAGGGCAGCCCTACGAGCAGTACTTC | CASSYGTGQPYEQYF
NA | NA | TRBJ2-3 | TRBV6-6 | TGTGCCAGCAGTTACTTAGAACCAGATACGCAGTATTTT | CASSYLEPDTQYF
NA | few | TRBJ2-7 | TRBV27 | TGTGCCAGCAGTCTACCCGGGGCCGGCGAGCAGTACTTC | CASSLPGAGEQYF
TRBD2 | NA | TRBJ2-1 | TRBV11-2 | TGTGCCAGCAGCTTAGTGTATAGCGGGAGTCTTTTAAGTCAGTTCTTC | CASSLVYSGSLLSQFF
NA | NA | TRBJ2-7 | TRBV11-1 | TGTGCCAGCAGCACCAAGCGAGGGGCTTACAATGAGCAGTACTTC | CASSTKRGAYNEQYF
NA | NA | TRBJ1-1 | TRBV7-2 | TGTGCCAGCACCTACCGCAGGGCCACTGAAGCTTTCTTT | CASTYRRATEAFF
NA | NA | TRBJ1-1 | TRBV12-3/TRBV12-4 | TGTGCCAGCAGTTTACGAGCGGGAATGAACACTGAAGCTTTCTTT | CASSLRAGMNTEAFF
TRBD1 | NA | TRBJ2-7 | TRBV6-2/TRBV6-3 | TGTGCCAGCAGTTACAGGACAGGGACTTGCGAGCAGTACTTC | CASSYRTGTCEQYF
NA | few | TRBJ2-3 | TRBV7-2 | TGTGCCAGCACCGCCTGGGAAGCTAGCACAGATACGCAGTATTTT | CASTAWEASTDTQYF
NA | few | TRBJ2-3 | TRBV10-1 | TGCGCCAGCAGTGAAAGCGGAAGGTGGACAGATACGCAGTATTTT | CASSESGRWTDTQYF
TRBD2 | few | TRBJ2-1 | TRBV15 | TGTGCCACCAGCACCGCTAGCGGGGTCAATGAGCAGTTCTTC | CATSTASGVNEQFF
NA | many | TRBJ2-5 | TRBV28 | TGTGCCAGCACCACCGGCGGGGCCGGCCAAGAGACCCAGTACTTC | CASTTGGAGQETQYF
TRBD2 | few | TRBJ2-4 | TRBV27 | TGTGCCAGCACCGTAGCGGGAGGGAGCCAGCAGTACTTC | CASTVAGGSQQYF
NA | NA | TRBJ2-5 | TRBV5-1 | TGCGCCAGCAGCTTGGACCGACGGGACCCGTACCAAGAGACCCAGTACTTC | CASSLDRRDPYQETQYF
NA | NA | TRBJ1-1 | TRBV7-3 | TGTGCCAGCAGCGAGACAGTGAACACTGAAGCTTTCTTT | CASSETVNTEAFF
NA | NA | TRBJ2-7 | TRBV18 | TGTGCCAGCTCACCTCGGGGGTATAACGAGCAGTACTTC | CASSPRGYNEQYF